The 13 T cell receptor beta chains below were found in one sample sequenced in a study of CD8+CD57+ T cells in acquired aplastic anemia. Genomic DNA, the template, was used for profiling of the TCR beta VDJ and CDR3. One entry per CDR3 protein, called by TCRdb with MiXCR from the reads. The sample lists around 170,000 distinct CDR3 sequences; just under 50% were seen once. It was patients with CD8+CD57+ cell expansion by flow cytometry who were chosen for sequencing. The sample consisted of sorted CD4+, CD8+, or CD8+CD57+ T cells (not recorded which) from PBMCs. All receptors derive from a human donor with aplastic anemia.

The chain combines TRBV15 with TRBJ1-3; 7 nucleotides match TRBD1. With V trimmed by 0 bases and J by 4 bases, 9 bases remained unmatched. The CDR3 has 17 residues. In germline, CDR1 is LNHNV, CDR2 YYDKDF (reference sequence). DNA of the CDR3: TGTGCCACCAGCAGAGAGGTCAGACAGGGCGGAGGAAACACCATATATTTT. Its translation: CATSREVRQGGGNTIYF. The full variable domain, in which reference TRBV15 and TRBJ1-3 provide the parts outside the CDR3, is DAMVIQNPRYQVTQFGKPVTLSCSQTLNHNVMYWYQQKSSQAPKLLFHYYDKDFNNEADTPDNFQSRRPNTSFCFLDIRSPGLGDTAMYLCATSREVRQGGGNTIYFGEGSWLTVV.

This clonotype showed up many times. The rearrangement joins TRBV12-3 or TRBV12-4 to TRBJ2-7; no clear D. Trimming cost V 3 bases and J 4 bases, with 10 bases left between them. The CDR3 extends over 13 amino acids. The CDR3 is CASSFGLHYEQYF. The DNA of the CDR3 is TGTGCCAGCAGTTTTGGCCTGCATTACGAGCAGTACTTC.

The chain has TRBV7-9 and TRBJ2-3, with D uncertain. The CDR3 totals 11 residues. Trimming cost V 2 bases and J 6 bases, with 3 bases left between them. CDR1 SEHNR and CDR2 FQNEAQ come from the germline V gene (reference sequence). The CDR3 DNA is TGTGCCAGCAGCTTACAGGATACGCAGTATTTT. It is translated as CASSLQDTQYF.

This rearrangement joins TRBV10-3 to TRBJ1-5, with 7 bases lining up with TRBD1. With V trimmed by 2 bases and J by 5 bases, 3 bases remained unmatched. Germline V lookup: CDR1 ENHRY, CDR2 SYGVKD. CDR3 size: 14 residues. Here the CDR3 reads CAISEAQGDQPQHF. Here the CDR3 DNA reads TGTGCCATCAGTGAGGCCCAGGGGGATCAGCCCCAGCATTTT.

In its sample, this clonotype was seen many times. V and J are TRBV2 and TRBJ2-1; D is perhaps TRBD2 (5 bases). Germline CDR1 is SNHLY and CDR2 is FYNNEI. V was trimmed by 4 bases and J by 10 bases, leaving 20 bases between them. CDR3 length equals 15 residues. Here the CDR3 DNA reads TGTGCCAGCAGTGGACTACCCTCCCCATTGTGGGAGCAGTTCTTC. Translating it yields CASSGLPSPLWEQFF.

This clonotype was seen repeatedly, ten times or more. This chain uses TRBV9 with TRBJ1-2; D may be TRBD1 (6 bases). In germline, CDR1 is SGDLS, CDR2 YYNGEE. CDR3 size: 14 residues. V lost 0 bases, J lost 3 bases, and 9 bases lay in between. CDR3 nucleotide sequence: TGTGCCAGCAGCGTAGGGCCAGGGGACTATGGCTACACCTTC. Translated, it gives CASSVGPGDYGYTF. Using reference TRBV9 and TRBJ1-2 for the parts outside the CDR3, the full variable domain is DSGVTQTPKHLITATGQRVTLRCSPRSGDLSVYWYQQSLDQGLQFLIQYYNGEERAKGNILERFSAQQFPDLHSELNLSSLELGDSALYFCASSVGPGDYGYTFGSGTRLTVV.

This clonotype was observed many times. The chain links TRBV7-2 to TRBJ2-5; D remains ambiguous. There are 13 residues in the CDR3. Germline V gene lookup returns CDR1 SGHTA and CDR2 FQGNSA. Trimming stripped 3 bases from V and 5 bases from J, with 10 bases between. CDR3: CASSFGRVETQYF. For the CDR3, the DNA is TGTGCCAGCAGCTTCGGTAGGGTCGAGACCCAGTACTTC.

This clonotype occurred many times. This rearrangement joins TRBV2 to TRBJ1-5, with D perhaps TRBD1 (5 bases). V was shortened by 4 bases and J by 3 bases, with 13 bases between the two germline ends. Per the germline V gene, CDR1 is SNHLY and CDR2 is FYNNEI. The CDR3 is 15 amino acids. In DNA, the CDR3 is TGTGCCAGCAGTGGCAGGGACCTCCCCAATCAGCCCCAGCATTTT. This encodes CASSGRDLPNQPQHF.

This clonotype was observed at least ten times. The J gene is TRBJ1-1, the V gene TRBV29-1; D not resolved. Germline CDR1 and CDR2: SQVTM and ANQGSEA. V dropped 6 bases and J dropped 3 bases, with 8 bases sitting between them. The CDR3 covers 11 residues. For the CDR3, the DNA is TGCAGCGTCCTTGCTCACACTGAAGCTTTCTTT. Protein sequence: CSVLAHTEAFF.

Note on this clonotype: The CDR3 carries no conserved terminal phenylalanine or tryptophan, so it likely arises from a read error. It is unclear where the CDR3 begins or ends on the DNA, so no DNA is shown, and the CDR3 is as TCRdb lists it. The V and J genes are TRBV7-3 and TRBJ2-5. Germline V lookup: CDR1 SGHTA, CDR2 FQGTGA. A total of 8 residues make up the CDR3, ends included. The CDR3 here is CASSPRTS.

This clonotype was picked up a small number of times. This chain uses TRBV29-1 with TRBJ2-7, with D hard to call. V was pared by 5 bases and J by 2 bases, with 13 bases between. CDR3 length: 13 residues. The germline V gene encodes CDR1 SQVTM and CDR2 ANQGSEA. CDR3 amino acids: CSVHDGLTYEQYF. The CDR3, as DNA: TGCAGCGTTCATGACGGGCTCACCTACGAGCAGTACTTC.

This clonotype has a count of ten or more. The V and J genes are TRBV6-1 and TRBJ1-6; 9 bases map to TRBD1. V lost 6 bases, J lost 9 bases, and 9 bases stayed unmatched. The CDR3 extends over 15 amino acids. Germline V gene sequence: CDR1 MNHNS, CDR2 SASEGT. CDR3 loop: CASSVNRDRASPLHF. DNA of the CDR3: TGTGCCAGCAGCGTGAATCGGGACAGGGCTTCACCCCTCCACTTT.

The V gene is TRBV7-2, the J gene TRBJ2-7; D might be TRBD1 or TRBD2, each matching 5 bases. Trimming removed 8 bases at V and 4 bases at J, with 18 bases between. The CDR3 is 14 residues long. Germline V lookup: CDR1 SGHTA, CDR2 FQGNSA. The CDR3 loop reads CASALGAGRYEQYF. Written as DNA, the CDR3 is TGTGCCAGCGCACTCGGGGCTGGGAGATACGAGCAGTACTTC.